This TCR beta chain was captured in a study of human T cells and chemical hapten exposure (dated by TCRdb to about 2021). Regarding the research as a whole: For sensitization, 2% DPC in acetone was applied to a roughly 2 cm by roughly 2 cm area of upper inner arm skin. Patients additionally received weekly therapeutic DPC doses to the scalp throughout the roughly 26-week study period. Patch testing was performed on the upper back with Finn chambers containing 0.01% DPC, and the patch tests were scored after 6 days according to International Contact Dermatitis Research Group standards. Most of the patients in the cohort were female, and the cohort covered alopecia areata with under or over 50% scalp involvement, alopecia totalis and alopecia universalis. Libraries were pooled for sequencing, and per-sample TCR yields varied mainly because of small differences in library volumes within the pool. The study tracked peripheral blood TCR repertoire changes in vivo during primary and secondary sensitization to the hapten diphenylcyclopropenone (DPC) in alopecia patients. Blood was sampled from patients pre-sensitization (week 0) and at 2, 6 and about 24 weeks after DPC sensitization. Blood for TCR sequencing was provided by twenty-nine alopecia patients at one to four time points (pre-sensitization, 2, 6 and 24 weeks). Results and caveats for the whole study, not just this receptor: A positive correlation was found between the number of PT1 expanded TCRs and patch test score, with significance reached at thresholds 8, 16 and 32 but not 4. Repeated subsampling changed both the strength of the expansion versus patch-test correlation and the threshold at which that correlation became significant. Expanded TCRs formed significantly more large CDR3 similarity clusters than pre-sensitization or healthy control sets, consistent with antigen-driven responses. No change with DPC sensitization was found in the number of TCRs above 1 in 1000 frequency, and no evidence of global repertoire structure alterations was found. Because all patients had alopecia, a presumed autoimmune disease, the immune response of the patients might differ from that of healthy individuals.

The library relied on RACE. Instrument used: NextSeq 500. During library preparation, unique molecular identifiers were attached to individual cDNA molecules so that TCRs could be counted quantitatively and reproducibly. From each blood RNA sample, both TCR alpha and TCR beta chains were sequenced. Turning to the authors' computational methods: Samples had a median of roughly 98,000 TCRs, with a range from about 23,224 to 700,000. The Decombinator software suite was used to annotate V, J and CDR3 in the TCR reads. For PS versus PT1 abundance plots, all samples were subsampled to the same number of TCRs (28,000). TCRs were defined as expanded if absent before sensitization and observed at least eight times at the 2-week time point. TCRdb reworked the public reads: Q25 trimming with fastp, MiXCR clone assembly, productive beta chains retained. Entries are consolidated by CDR3 protein sequence, retaining the most common genes and DNA. The V and J calls and clone size are TCRdb's, not the authors'. Present in this sample are over 55,000 distinct CDR3 sequences, 11% of which were seen just once. The ten largest clones capture roughly 1.3% of the sample.

V has 4 bases trimmed and J has 3 bases trimmed; junction bases matching no gene number 5. The CDR3 sequence holds 16 residues, the cysteine and phenylalanine included. This entry keeps only the CDR3 DNA: 48 bases, framed from base 1. The germline V gene specifies SGHDT as CDR1 and YYEEEE as CDR2. The time point label, read with the paper, signifies: patch test 3, about 24 weeks after DPC sensitization. This sample's treatment or condition label indicates: therapeutic diphenylcyclopropenone sensitization with weekly scalp DPC. At each patch-test visit, blood was drawn before the patch test was applied. Eligible patients were aged 18 to 70, diagnosed with alopecia, deemed suitable for DPC therapy, and excluded if pregnant. Unfractionated whole blood was collected in Tempus Blood RNA tubes, and total RNA was extracted from that blood. Notes on this clonotype: Its target antigen remains unknown. No clone much larger than this one lies a single base away; base qualities are absent.

The source of this sequence is a woman aged 50 to 60 with alopecia areata. Some clones in this sample may be carry-over from other donors' samples. This specimen consisted of whole blood, obtained in connection with sensitization to the hapten diphenylcyclopropenone (DPC). The V and J genes are TRBV5-6 and TRBJ2-1, with 12 bases matching TRBD2. The encoded CDR3 is CASSPRTSGIYNEQFF. Here is the DNA: TGTGCCAGCAGCCCCCGGACTAGCGGGATCTACAATGAGCAGTTCTTC.